This TCR beta chain comes out of a study of Graves' ophthalmopathy and Graves' hyperthyroidism. The CDR3 loop spans 14 amino acids. The germline CDR1 and CDR2 sequences are DFQATT and SNEGSKA (reference sequence). The ends were cut back, 6 bases at V and 2 bases at J, with 13 bases in the middle. This clonotype was seen at least ten times. Amplified TCR beta CDR3 regions were obtained using RNA transcripts as template. RT-PCR was first run with HTBI primers, then multiplex PCR in a second round. Each CDR3 protein gets one entry after TCRdb re-called the multiplex PCR reads with MiXCR. The sample consists of under 350,000 distinct CDR3 sequences, 17% of them appearing once.

The receptor was isolated from an adult man with Graves' ophthalmopathy. The J gene is TRBJ2-2, the V gene TRBV20-1; D could derive from TRBD1 or TRBD2 (5 bases each). Sequencing was performed on peripheral blood. The CDR3 DNA follows: TGCAGTGCAAACCGGGGCCGAAACACCGGGGAGCTGTTTTTT. Encoded protein: CSANRGRNTGELFF.